This T cell receptor beta chain was sequenced during a study of T cells in Graves' hyperthyroidism and ophthalmopathy. The CDR3 totals 11 residues. Trimming cost V 7 bases and J 5 bases, with 11 bases left between them. The germline gives CDR1 SQVTM, CDR2 ANQGSEA. Patients aged 18 to 65 with hyperthyroidism were newly diagnosed, with duration under 2 months. Exclusion criteria comprised uncontrolled infection, other autoimmune disease, pregnancy or lactation. The study, taken as a whole, reports: Blood shared most expanded thyroid clonotypes above 0.001. In simple terms, a model built on 13 V-J features told ophthalmopathy apart from stable hyperthyroidism.

RNA transcripts served as the template for amplifying TCR beta CDR3 regions. Researchers ran a first-round RT-PCR on the TCR CDR3 using the HTBI primer set. Using its own MiXCR run on the multiplex PCR reads, TCRdb lists one record per CDR3 protein. This table holds about 840,000 distinct CDR3 sequences, approximately 40% found once. This clonotype was recorded at least ten times. Its antigen is still unknown. The source of this sequence is a man aged 18-30 years with Graves' hyperthyroidism. This chain uses TRBV29-1 with TRBJ1-1, with D possibly TRBD1 on 6 matching bases. Sequenced input: blood. The DNA for the CDR3 is TGCAGCGGGCAGGGGAGTACTGAAGCTTTCTTT. It codes for CSGQGSTEAFF.